These T cell receptor beta chains were read from a single sample in a study of T cell responses to AZD1222 COVID-19 vaccine. Clones were read by immunoSEQ multiplex PCR, and TCRdb kept only the in-frame ones, dropping some. This sample has some 100,000 clones, with just over 90% found just once. The sequences come from peripheral blood, collected on day 0 of AZD1222 vaccination. These receptors were obtained from an adult in good health. Each CDR3 is given with its conserved first and last residue. D genes are given only for firm matches. The size entry is marked missing in some rows and otherwise reads once, few, many or a size class.

j_call d_call v_call clone_size cdr3_aa cdr3_nt
TRBJ1-1 NA TRBV7-9 NA CASSLDWTEAFF TGTGCCAGCAGCTTAGATTGGACGGAAGCTTTCTTT
TRBJ1-5 NA TRBV2 NA CASSEGRRGNQPQHF TGTGCCAGCAGTGAGGGCAGGAGGGGCAATCAGCCCCAGCATTTT
TRBJ2-7 NA TRBV2 NA CASRYDNYEQYF TGTGCCAGCAGATATGACAACTACGAGCAGTACTTC
TRBJ2-3 TRBD1 TRBV5-4 once CASSNSKGAGQTTQYF TGTGCCAGCAGCAACTCCAAGGGGGCGGGCCAGACCACGCAGTATTTT
TRBJ2-5 TRBD2 TRBV2 NA CASSVWTSGGGGTQYF TGTGCCAGCAGTGTCTGGACTAGCGGGGGAGGCGGGACCCAGTACTTC
TRBJ1-1 TRBD1 TRBV7-9 NA CASSIRQGAPEAFF TGTGCCAGCAGCATCCGACAGGGGGCCCCTGAAGCTTTCTTT
TRBJ2-1 TRBD2 TRBV18 NA CASSPLAGGRSYNEQFF TGTGCCAGCTCACCTCTAGCGGGGGGGCGTTCCTACAATGAGCAGTTCTTC
TRBJ1-1 NA TRBV5-1 NA CASSYSAGDTEAFF TGCGCCAGCAGCTATTCCGCCGGGGACACTGAAGCTTTCTTT
TRBJ2-3 NA TRBV7-9 NA CASSFGISTDTQYF TGTGCCAGCAGCTTCGGTATTAGCACAGATACGCAGTATTTT
TRBJ1-6 NA TRBV6-1 NA CASSERQESSLHF TGTGCCAGCAGTGAAAGACAGGAGAGTTCCCTCCACTTT
TRBJ1-2 TRBD1 TRBV25-1 NA CASSDARGPLNYGYTF TGTGCCAGCAGTGATGCGAGGGGGCCGCTTAACTATGGCTACACCTTC
TRBJ1-6 NA TRBV5-5 once CASSLSGASNSPLHF TGTGCCAGCAGCTTATCGGGGGCTAGCAATTCACCCCTCCACTTT
TRBJ1-2 NA TRBV7-9 NA CASSLVTNYGYTF TGTGCCAGCAGCTTAGTAACGAACTATGGCTACACCTTC
TRBJ2-3 TRBD2 TRBV5-4 NA CASSFPGLYTDTQYF TGTGCCAGCAGCTTCCCGGGACTATACACAGATACGCAGTATTTT
TRBJ1-1 TRBD1 TRBV5-1 once CASSLAGQANTEAFF TGCGCCAGCAGCTTGGCGGGACAGGCCAACACTGAAGCTTTCTTT